This T cell receptor (beta chain) emerged from a study of cytomegalovirus exposure and HLA in healthy donors. Whole-study findings and limits: About 87% or about 30% of the time was how often most TCR beta V segments were productive, according to an earlier analysis. Compared with the approximately 670-donor mean, an Asian-associated ancestry cluster reportedly had fewer N-insertions, according to a later analysis. Presence/absence analyses treated sequencing depth as roughly uniform across donors.

About this clone itself: No antigen is known for it.

Donors in the study were healthy people who gave bone marrow. PCR was performed using 60 Vbeta and 13 Jbeta primers. The assay was immunoSEQ multiplex PCR, and TCRdb's table has in-frame clones only and misses some. Seen here are some 120,000 clones, about 79% observed once, and the top ten hold 2% to 2.5%. The receptor was derived from a human donor in good health. Sequencing used PBMCs.

The CDR3 spells CASNNLSLREKLFF. CDR3 nucleotides: TGTGCCAGCAACAACCTTTCTCTCAGGGAAAAACTGTTTTTT. The chain has TRBV6-6 and TRBJ1-4, with D uncertain. The ends were cut back, 7 bases at V and 8 bases at J, with 17 bases in the middle. Germline V gives CDR1 MNHNY, CDR2 SVGAGI (reference sequence). This CDR3 has 14 residues.